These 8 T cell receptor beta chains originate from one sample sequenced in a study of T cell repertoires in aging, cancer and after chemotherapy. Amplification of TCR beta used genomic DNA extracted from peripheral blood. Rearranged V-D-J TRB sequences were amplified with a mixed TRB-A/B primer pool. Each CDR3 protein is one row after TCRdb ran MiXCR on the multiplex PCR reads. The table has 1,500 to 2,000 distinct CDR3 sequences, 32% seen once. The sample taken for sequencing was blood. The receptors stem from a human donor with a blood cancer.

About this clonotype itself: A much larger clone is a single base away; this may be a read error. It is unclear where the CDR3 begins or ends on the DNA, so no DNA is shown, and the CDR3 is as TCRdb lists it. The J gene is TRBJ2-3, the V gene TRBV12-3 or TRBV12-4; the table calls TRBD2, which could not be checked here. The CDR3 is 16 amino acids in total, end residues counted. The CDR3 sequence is CASSLFGGGATDTKYF.

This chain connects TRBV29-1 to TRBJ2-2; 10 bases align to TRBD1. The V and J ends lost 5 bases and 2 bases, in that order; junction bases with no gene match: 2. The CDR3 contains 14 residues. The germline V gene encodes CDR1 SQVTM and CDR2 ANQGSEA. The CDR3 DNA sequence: TGCAGCGTTAAGACAGGGGGCAACACCGGGGAGCTGTTTTTT. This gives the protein CSVKTGGNTGELFF.

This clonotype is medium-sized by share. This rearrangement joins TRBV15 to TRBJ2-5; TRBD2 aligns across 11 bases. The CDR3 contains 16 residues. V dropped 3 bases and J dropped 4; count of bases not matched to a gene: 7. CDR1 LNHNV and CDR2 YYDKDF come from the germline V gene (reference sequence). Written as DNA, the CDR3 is TGTGCCACCAGCAGTGTGTCTAGCGGGGGGAGAGAGACCCAGTACTTC. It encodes CATSSVSSGGRETQYF.

The CDR3: CASSLMRTGDSIYGYTF. The CDR3 region has the DNA TGCGCCAGCAGCTTGATGAGGACAGGGGACTCAATTTACGGCTACACCTTC. V usage is TRBV5-1 and J usage is TRBJ1-2, with TRBD1 identical over 9 bases. With 1 base clipped from V and 8 bases from J, the junction kept 15 bases outside the gene matches. Germline CDR1 SGHRS, CDR2 YFSETQ. The length of the CDR3 is 17 residues.

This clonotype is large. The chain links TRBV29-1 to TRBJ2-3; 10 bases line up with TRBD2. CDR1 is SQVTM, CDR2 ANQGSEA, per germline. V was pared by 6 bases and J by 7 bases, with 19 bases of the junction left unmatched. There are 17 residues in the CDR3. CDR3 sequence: CSVDGPAALAGVHTQYF. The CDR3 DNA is TGCAGCGTAGACGGCCCTGCGGCCCTAGCGGGGGTCCATACGCAGTATTTT.

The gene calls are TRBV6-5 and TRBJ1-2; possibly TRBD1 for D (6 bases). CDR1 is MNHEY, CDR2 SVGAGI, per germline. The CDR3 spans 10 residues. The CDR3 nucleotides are TGTGCGGGAGGGGGGTATGGCTACACCTTC. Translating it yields CAGGGYGYTF.

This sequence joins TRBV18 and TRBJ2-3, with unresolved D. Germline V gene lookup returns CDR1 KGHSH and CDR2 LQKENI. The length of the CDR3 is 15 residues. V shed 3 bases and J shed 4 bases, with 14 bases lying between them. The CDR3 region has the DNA TGTGCCAGCTCACCTATCACCAAACACGCAGATACGCAGTATTTT. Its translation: CASSPITKHADTQYF.

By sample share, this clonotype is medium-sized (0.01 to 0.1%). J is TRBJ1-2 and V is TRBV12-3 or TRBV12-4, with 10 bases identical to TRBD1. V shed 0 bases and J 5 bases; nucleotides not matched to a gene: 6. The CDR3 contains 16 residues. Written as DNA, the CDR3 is TGTGCCAGCAGTTTAGCACCGGGACAGGGGCGGTATGGCTACACCTTC. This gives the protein CASSLAPGQGRYGYTF.